Sequencing of this T cell receptor beta chain was carried out in a study of T cell changes during pregnancy in multiple sclerosis. The CDR3 runs 13 residues. Between the trimmed V and J ends, which lost 6 bases and 2 bases, there was a span of 10 bases. CDR1 and CDR2 (germline): SEHNR, FQNEAQ (reference sequence). The table came from immunoSEQ multiplex PCR; TCRdb's copy has only in-frame clones and leaves some out. The sample shows about 100,000 clones, approximately 94% of them seen only once. This TCR was sampled from a female donor with multiple sclerosis, enrolled in a pregnancy study. The sample in question was peripheral blood, obtained in the second trimester of pregnancy. The chain combines TRBV7-9 with TRBJ2-5; possibly TRBD1 for D (5 bases). The CDR3 loop is CASSQQEQETQYF. The CDR3 DNA follows: TGTGCCAGCAGTCAACAGGAGCAAGAGACCCAGTACTTC.